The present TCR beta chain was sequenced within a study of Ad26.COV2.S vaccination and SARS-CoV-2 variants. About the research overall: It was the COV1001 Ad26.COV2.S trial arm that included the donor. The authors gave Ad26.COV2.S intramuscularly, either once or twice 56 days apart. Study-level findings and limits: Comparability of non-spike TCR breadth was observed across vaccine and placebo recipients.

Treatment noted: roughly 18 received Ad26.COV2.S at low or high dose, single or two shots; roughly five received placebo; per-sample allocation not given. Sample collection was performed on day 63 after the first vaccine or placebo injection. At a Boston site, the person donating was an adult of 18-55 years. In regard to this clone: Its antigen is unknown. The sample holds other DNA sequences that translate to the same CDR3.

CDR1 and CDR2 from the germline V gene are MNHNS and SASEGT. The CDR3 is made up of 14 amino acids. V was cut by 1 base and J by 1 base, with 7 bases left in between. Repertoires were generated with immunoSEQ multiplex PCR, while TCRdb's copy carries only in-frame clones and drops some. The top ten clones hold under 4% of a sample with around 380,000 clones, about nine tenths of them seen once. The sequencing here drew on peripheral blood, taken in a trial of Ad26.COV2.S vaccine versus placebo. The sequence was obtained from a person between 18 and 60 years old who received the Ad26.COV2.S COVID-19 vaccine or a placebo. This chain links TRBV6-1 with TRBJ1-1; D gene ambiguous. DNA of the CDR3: TGTGCCAGCAGTGAAGGGACGGGGAACACTGAAGCTTTCTTT. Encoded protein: CASSEGTGNTEAFF.